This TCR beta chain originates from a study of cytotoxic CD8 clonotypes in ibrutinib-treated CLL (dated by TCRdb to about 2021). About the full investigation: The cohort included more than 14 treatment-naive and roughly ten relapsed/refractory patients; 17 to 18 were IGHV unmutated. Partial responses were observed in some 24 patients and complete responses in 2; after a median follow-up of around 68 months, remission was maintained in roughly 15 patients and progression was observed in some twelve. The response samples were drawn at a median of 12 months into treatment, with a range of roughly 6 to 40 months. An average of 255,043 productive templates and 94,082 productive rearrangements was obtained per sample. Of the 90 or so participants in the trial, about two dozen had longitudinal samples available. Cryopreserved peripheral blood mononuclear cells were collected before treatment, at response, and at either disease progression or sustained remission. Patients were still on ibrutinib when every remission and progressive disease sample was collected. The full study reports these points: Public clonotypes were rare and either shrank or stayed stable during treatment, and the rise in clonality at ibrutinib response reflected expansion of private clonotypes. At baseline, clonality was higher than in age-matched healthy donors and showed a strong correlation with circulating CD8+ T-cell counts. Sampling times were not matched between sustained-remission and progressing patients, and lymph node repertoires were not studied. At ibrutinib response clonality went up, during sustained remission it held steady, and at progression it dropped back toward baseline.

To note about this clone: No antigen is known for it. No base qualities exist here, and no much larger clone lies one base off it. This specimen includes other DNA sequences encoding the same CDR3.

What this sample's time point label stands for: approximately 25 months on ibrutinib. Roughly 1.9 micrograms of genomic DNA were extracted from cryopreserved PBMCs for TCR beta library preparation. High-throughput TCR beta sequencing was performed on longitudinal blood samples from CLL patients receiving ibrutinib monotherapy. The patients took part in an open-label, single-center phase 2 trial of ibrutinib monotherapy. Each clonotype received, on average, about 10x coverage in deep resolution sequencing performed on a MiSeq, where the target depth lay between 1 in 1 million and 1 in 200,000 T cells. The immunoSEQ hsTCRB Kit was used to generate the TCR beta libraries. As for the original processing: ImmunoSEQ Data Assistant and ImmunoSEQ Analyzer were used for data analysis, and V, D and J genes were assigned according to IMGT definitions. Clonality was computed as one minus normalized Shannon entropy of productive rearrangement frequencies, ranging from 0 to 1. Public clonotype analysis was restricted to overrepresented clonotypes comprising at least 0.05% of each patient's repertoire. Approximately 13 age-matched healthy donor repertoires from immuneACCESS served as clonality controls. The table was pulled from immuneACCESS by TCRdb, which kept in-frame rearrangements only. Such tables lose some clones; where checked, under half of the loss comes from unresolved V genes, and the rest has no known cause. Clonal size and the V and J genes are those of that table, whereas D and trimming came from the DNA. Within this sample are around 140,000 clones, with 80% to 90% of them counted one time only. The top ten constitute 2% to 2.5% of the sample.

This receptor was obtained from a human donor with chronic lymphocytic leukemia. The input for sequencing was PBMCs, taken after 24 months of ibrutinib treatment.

The CDR3 in this case is CASSQELGNTGELFF. The nucleotides are TGTGCCAGCAGCCAAGAATTAGGGAACACCGGGGAGCTGTTTTTT. The V and J segments used are TRBV14 and TRBJ2-2, with no reliable assignment of the D segment. V is cut by 0 bases and J by 1 base, and the space between the germline ends is 6 bases. CDR1 and CDR2 were assigned from the germline V gene as SGHDN and FVKESK. The CDR3 goes from the cysteine to the phenylalanine over 15 residues. Only CDR3 DNA is held: 45 bases, read in frame from base 1.